Listed here are 21 T cell receptor beta chains from one sample, sequenced in a study of blood T cells in healthy people across ages. For the second PCR, which ran for 7 to 11 cycles, a sample-barcoded 5' primer and a J-beta primer mix were used. One entry per CDR3 protein, called by TCRdb with MiXCR from the 5' RACE reads. This sample yields hundreds of thousands of distinct CDR3 sequences, of which over 40% are seen a single time; 25% to 35% belongs to the top ten. Sequencing input: blood. The receptors here all came from an elderly man in good health.

The V call is TRBV5-1, the J call TRBJ2-7, with D perhaps assigned TRBD1 or TRBD2 (5 bases each). Germline V gene lookup returns CDR1 SGHRS and CDR2 YFSETQ. V was trimmed by 4 bases and J by 3 bases, leaving 14 bases between them. The length of the CDR3 is 14 residues. The CDR3 sequence: CASSVTGGLYEQYF. CDR3 DNA: TGCGCCAGCAGCGTCACAGGAGGCCTCTACGAGCAGTACTTC.

The gene calls are TRBV4-3 and TRBJ2-6, with 9 bases lining up with TRBD1. Germline V CDR1 and CDR2: LGHNA, YSLEER. The CDR3 contains 19 residues. The V segment lost 0 bases and the J segment 0 bases; nucleotides outside the gene matches: 6. The CDR3 protein is CASSQEVQGAYSGANVLTF. Written as DNA, the CDR3 is TGCGCCAGCAGCCAAGAGGTACAGGGGGCCTACTCTGGGGCCAACGTCCTGACTTTC.

This clonotype has a handful of counts. V is TRBV6-2 or TRBV6-3 and J is TRBJ2-1; perhaps TRBD2 as D (6 bases). The end of the DNA aligns better with TRBJ2-7, so the J call may be wrong. The germline V gene encodes CDR1 MNHEY and CDR2 SVGEGT. The CDR3 totals 15 residues. CDR3 loop: CASSPDMGGYNEQYF. CDR3 coding DNA: TGTGCCAGCAGTCCGGACATGGGGGGTTACAATGAGCAGTACTTC.

This chain joins TRBV3-1 and TRBJ2-5, with D perhaps matching TRBD2 (5 bases). The J call may not be correct, given that the DNA end is closer to TRBJ2-7. The CDR3 contains 13 residues. CDR1 and CDR2 (germline): LGHDT, YNNKEL (reference sequence). Here the CDR3 reads CASSQYVRGEQYF. In DNA, the CDR3 is TGTGCCAGCAGCCAATATGTCCGGGGCGAGCAGTACTTC.

This clonotype was recorded a few times. The chain joins TRBV7-2 to TRBJ2-7; D is uncertain. V lost 5 bases, J lost 3 bases, and 8 bases lay in between. Germline CDR1 is SGHTA and CDR2 is FQGNSA. The CDR3 has 12 amino acids. The CDR3 loop reads CASSSARYEQYF. DNA of the CDR3: TGTGCCAGCAGCAGTGCTCGCTACGAGCAGTACTTC.

The chain couples TRBV29-1 to TRBJ1-4; 11 bases match TRBD1. The length of the CDR3 is 13 residues. CDR1 SQVTM and CDR2 ANQGSEA come from the germline V gene. V lost 7 bases, J lost 8 bases, and 6 bases stayed unmatched. CDR3 nucleotide sequence: TGCAGCGCCCGGGACAGGGGGTGGGAAAAACTGTTTTTT. It encodes CSARDRGWEKLFF.

The rearrangement links TRBV4-1 to TRBJ1-3; possibly TRBD1 for D (6 bases). Germline V lookup: CDR1 MGHRA, CDR2 YSYEKL. This CDR3 comprises 17 residues. Trimming stripped 3 bases from V and 4 bases from J, with 19 bases between. The CDR3 nucleotides are TGCGCCAGCAGCCAGTCGCTACAGGGCATAGGAGGAAACACCATATATTTT. It is translated as CASSQSLQGIGGNTIYF.

The genes are TRBV12-3 or TRBV12-4 and TRBJ2-2; TRBD2 might be the D (5 bases). V dropped 6 bases and J dropped 5 bases, with 13 bases sitting between them. The CDR3 sequence is 14 residues long. Here the CDR3 DNA reads TGTGCCAGCAGCATTCTAGCCCAGACCGGGGAGCTGTTTTTT. It translates to CASSILAQTGELFF.

This clonotype was picked up a small number of times. The CDR3: CASSYSGTGGTDTQYF. Written as DNA, the CDR3 is TGTGCCAGCAGTTACTCGGGGACAGGGGGTACAGATACGCAGTATTTT. This chain joins TRBV6-6 and TRBJ2-3; 11 nucleotides match TRBD1. V gave up 0 bases and J gave up 3 bases; unmatched junction bases: 2. The CDR3 contains 16 residues. CDR1 and CDR2 (germline): MNHNY, SVGAGI (reference sequence).

The chain recombines TRBV5-1 with TRBJ2-1; D may correspond to TRBD1 or TRBD2 (5 bases each). CDR3 length equals 16 residues. V lost 4 bases, J lost 0 bases, and 14 bases lay in between. The germline gives CDR1 SGHRS, CDR2 YFSETQ. The CDR3 loop reads CASSLGTTVSYNEQFF. For the CDR3, the DNA is TGCGCCAGCAGCCTGGGGACGACAGTCTCCTACAATGAGCAGTTCTTC. The variable domain in full, with the rest retrieved from reference TRBV5-1 and TRBJ2-1, is KAGVTQTPRYLIKTRGQQVTLSCSPISGHRSVSWYQQTPGQGLQFLFEYFSETQRNKGNFPGRFSGRQFSNSRSEMNVSTLELGDSALYLCASSLGTTVSYNEQFFGPGTRLTVL.

As regards this clonotype: A much more abundant neighbour one base away suggests this may be a read error. V gene TRBV30 combines with J gene TRBJ2-5; D remains unclear. V shed 7 bases and J shed 4 bases, with 13 bases lying between them. Looked up from germline, CDR1 is GTSNPN and CDR2 is SVGIG (reference sequence). The CDR3 totals 12 residues. The CDR3 DNA reads TGTGCCTTGACGGTCCCACGAGAGACCCAGTACTTC. Amino acids: CALTVPRETQYF.

This clonotype was detected a few times. The chain has TRBV11-2 and TRBJ2-4; D remains unclear. This CDR3 region has 12 residues. The V and J ends lost 4 bases and 5 bases respectively, with 6 bases between them. Germline lookup yields CDR1 SGHAT and CDR2 FQNNGV. Written as DNA, the CDR3 is TGTGCCAGCAGCTCCTTGCAAAACATTCAGTACTTC. This encodes CASSSLQNIQYF. Full variable domain (rest looked up from reference TRBV11-2 and TRBJ2-4): EAGVAQSPRYKIIEKRQSVAFWCNPISGHATLYWYQQILGQGPKLLIQFQNNGVVDDSQLPKDRFSAERLKGVDSTLKIQPAKLEDSAVYLCASSSLQNIQYFGAGTRLSVL.

The V call is TRBV15, the J call TRBJ2-1; D unresolved. Germline V gene lookup returns CDR1 LNHNV and CDR2 YYDKDF (reference sequence). The CDR3 extends over 15 amino acids. Trimming left V 0 bases short and J 0 bases short, with 6 bases between. CDR3 region: CATSREPSSYNEQFF. CDR3 nucleotides: TGTGCCACCAGCAGAGAACCTAGCTCCTACAATGAGCAGTTCTTC.

The chain is built from TRBV5-8 and TRBJ2-3, with D maybe TRBD1 (5 bases). CDR1 and CDR2 from the germline V gene are SGHTS and YDEGEE. Trimming stripped 3 bases from V and 0 bases from J, with 11 bases between. The CDR3 is 15 residues long. The CDR3 here is CASSSDTSSTDTQYF. The CDR3 DNA is TGTGCCAGCAGCTCGGACACGTCTAGCACAGATACGCAGTATTTT.

For this clonotype: It may be a read error: a sequence one base away is much more abundant. This chain links TRBV11-2 with TRBJ2-5, with D tentatively TRBD1 (5 bases). Trimming took 1 base from V and 11 from J, leaving 14 bases between them. Germline loops: CDR1 SGHAT, CDR2 FQNNGV. This CDR3 contains 13 residues. The CDR3 DNA follows: TGTGCCAGCAGCTTAGGCAGGGTTAATGAGCAGTACTTC. Its translation: CASSLGRVNEQYF.

This chain joins TRBV4-3 and TRBJ2-7; the D gene could be TRBD1 or TRBD2 (6 bases each). Germline V CDR1 and CDR2: LGHNA, YSLEER. There are 14 residues in the CDR3. Trimming left V 3 bases short and J 6 bases short, with 15 bases between. The CDR3 DNA sequence: TGCGCCAGCAGCCAGTCGGGGGCCTGGGGCGAGCAGTACTTC. It encodes CASSQSGAWGEQYF.

This chain connects TRBV12-3 or TRBV12-4 to TRBJ1-1; no clear D gene. The CDR3 consists of 15 residues. Trimming pared 8 bases from V and 1 base from J, leaving 17 bases between. The CDR3 region is CASLAGPMKNTEAFF. The CDR3 DNA sequence: TGTGCCAGCCTAGCGGGCCCCATGAAGAACACTGAAGCTTTCTTT.

This clonotype has more than one count but fewer than ten. This sequence joins TRBV20-1 and TRBJ2-7; 7 bases align to TRBD2. CDR1 is DFQATT and CDR2 is SNEGSKA in the germline V gene (reference sequence). CDR3 size: 13 residues. The V segment lost 6 bases and the J segment 2 bases; nucleotides outside the gene matches: 7. The CDR3 DNA follows: TGCAGTGCCAGACGGGGGGTGGCCTACGAGCAGTACTTC. Residues: CSARRGVAYEQYF.

The CDR3 sequence is CSAIPRSDTQYF. CDR3 DNA: TGCAGTGCTATCCCCCGTTCAGATACGCAGTATTTT. The chain couples TRBV20-1 to TRBJ2-3; D is unclear. From germline, CDR1 is DFQATT and CDR2 SNEGSKA (reference sequence). The CDR3 extends over 12 amino acids. V lost 4 bases, J lost 4 bases, and 9 bases lay in between.

The rearrangement joins TRBV6-2 or TRBV6-3 to TRBJ2-7; unclear D gene. This CDR3 is built from 20 residues. Germline assignment: CDR1 MNHEY and CDR2 SVGEGT. Deletions cut 4 bases from V and 6 bases from J, with 34 bases between. CDR3 region: CASSSSDAIGTYSGSSEQYF. Written as DNA, the CDR3 is TGTGCCAGCAGTTCGAGTGACGCAATTGGAACGTATTCCGGTTCGAGCGAGCAGTACTTC.

The sample holds a few counts of this clonotype. This rearrangement joins TRBV20-1 to TRBJ1-1, with D perhaps matching TRBD1 (5 bases). Germline CDR1 DFQATT, CDR2 SNEGSKA (reference sequence). V lost 0 bases to trimming and J lost 5 bases, with 13 bases between them. This CDR3 has 14 residues. The chain's CDR3 is CSARDVSRATEAFF. The DNA for the CDR3 is TGCAGTGCTAGAGATGTGAGCAGGGCTACTGAAGCTTTCTTT.